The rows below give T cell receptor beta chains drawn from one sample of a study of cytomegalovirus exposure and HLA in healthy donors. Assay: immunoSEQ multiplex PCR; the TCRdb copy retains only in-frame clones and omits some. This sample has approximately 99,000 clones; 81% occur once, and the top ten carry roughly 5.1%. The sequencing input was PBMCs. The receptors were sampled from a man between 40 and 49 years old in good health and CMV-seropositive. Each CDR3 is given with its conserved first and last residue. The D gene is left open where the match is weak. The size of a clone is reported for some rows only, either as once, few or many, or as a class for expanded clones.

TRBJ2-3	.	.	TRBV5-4	CASSLDRADTQYF	TGTGCCAGCAGCTTGGACAGGGCGGATACGCAGTATTTT
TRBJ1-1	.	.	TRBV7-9	CASSLTGEGTEAFF	TGTGCCAGCAGCTTAACGGGTGAGGGCACTGAAGCTTTCTTT
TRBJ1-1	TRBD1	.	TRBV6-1	CASSVGQGFNTEAFF	TGTGCCAGCAGTGTAGGACAGGGTTTTAACACTGAAGCTTTCTTT
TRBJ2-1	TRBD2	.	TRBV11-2	CASSLAPGTSGSNEQFF	TGTGCCAGCAGCTTAGCGCCCGGGACTAGCGGTAGCAATGAGCAGTTCTTC
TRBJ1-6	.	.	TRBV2	CASTRGSNSPLHF	TGTGCCAGCACCCGAGGGAGTAATTCACCCCTCCACTTT
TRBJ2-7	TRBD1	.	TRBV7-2	CASSLGDRGRYEQYF	TGTGCCAGCAGCTTAGGGGACAGGGGGCGTTACGAGCAGTACTTC
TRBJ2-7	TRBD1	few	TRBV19	CASSMSGQLNYEQYF	TGTGCCAGTAGTATGTCGGGACAGTTGAACTACGAGCAGTACTTC
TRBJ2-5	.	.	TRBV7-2	CASSPSPAGVQETQYF	TGTGCCAGCAGCCCCAGCCCGGCGGGCGTCCAAGAGACCCAGTACTTC
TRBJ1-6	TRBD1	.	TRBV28	CASSPKGQGASSPLHF	TGTGCCAGCAGTCCTAAGGGACAGGGGGCGTCATCACCCCTCCACTTT
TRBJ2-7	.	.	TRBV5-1	CASSLEGIHEQYF	TGCGCCAGCAGCTTGGAGGGGATCCACGAGCAGTACTTC
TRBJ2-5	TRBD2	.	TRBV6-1	CASRGLAGRETQYF	TGTGCCAGCAGGGGACTAGCGGGGCGGGAGACCCAGTACTTC
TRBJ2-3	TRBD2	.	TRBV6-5	CASKTSGSTDTQYF	TGTGCCAGCAAGACTAGCGGGAGTACAGATACGCAGTATTTT
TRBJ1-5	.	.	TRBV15	CATSRAGLTSNQPQHF	TGTGCCACCAGCAGAGCCGGACTGACGAGCAATCAGCCCCAGCATTTT
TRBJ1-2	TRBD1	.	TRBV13	CASSSRTGVYGYTF	TGTGCCAGCAGCTCCCGGACAGGGGTCTATGGCTACACCTTC
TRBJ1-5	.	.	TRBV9	CASSVDLQQPQHF	TGTGCCAGCAGCGTAGATCTACAGCAGCCCCAGCATTTT
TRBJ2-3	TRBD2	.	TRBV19	CASSGTSRKTTDTQYF	TGTGCCAGTAGTGGGACTAGCAGGAAAACCACAGATACGCAGTATTTT
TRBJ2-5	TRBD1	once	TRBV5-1	CASSLSGAAGQGVQTQYF	TGCGCCAGCAGCTTGTCGGGAGCTGCGGGACAGGGGGTACAGACCCAGTACTTC
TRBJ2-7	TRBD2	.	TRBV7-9	CSSSSSGTSGEQYF	TGTTCCAGCAGCTCATCCGGGACTAGCGGGGAGCAGTACTTC
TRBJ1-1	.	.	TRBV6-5	CASSDGATEAFF	TGTGCCAGCAGTGATGGGGCTACTGAAGCTTTCTTT
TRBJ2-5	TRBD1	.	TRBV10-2	CASSESGQGQETQYF	TGCGCCAGCAGTGAGTCAGGACAGGGGCAAGAGACCCAGTACTTC
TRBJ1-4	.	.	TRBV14	CASSQGSREKLFF	TGTGCCAGCAGCCAAGGTTCCAGGGAAAAACTGTTTTTT
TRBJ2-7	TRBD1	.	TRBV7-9	CASSFTWDSPYEQYF	TGTGCCAGCAGCTTCACCTGGGACAGCCCCTACGAGCAGTACTTC
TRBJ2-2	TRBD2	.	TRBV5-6	CASSFRRLAGGRNTGELFF	TGTGCCAGCAGCTTTAGGAGGTTAGCGGGGGGCCGCAACACCGGGGAGCTGTTTTTT
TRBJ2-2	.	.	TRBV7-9	CASSLSLNTGELFF	TGTGCCAGCAGCTTAAGCCTGAACACCGGGGAGCTGTTTTTT
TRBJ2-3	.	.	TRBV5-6	CASSLALPLRGQDTQYF	TGTGCCAGCAGCTTGGCCCTACCTCTTCGTGGTCAAGATACGCAGTATTTT
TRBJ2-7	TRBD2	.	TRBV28	CASRSGTSGRWSYEQYF	TGTGCCAGCAGATCCGGGACTAGCGGAAGATGGTCCTACGAGCAGTACTTC
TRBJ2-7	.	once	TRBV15	CATSSPNTRVQYF	TGTGCCACCAGCAGTCCTAATACTCGGGTGCAGTACTTC
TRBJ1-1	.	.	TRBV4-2	CASSQESGRGIWDTEAFF	TGTGCCAGCAGCCAAGAAAGTGGCCGGGGGATCTGGGACACTGAAGCTTTCTTT
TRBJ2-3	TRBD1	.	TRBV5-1	CASSPGTAERDTQYF	TGCGCCAGCAGCCCGGGGACAGCCGAGAGAGATACGCAGTATTTT
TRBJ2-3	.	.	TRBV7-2	CASSLSVEDAQYF	TGTGCCAGCAGCTTAAGCGTAGAGGATGCGCAGTATTTT
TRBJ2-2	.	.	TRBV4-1	CASSQALSGELFF	TGCGCCAGCAGCCAAGCACTGTCCGGGGAGCTGTTTTTT
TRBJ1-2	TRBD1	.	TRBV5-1	CASSLGLTGVDYGYTF	TGCGCCAGCAGCTTGGGGCTAACAGGGGTGGACTATGGCTACACCTTC
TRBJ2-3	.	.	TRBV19	CASRGVDTDTQYF	TGTGCCAGTAGGGGAGTCGACACAGATACGCAGTATTTT
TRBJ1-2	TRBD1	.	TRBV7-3	CASSQQTGGESTF	TGTGCCAGCAGCCAGCAGACAGGGGGCGAGTCCACCTTC
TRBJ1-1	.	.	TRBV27	CASSSLRGKGTEAFF	TGTGCCAGCAGTTCCCTCCGGGGGAAGGGCACTGAAGCTTTCTTT
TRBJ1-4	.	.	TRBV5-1	CASSEGAREKLFF	TGCGCCAGCAGCGAAGGGGCGCGGGAAAAACTGTTTTTT
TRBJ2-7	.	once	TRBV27	CASSLLSVQEETYEQYF	TGTGCCAGCAGTCTCCTATCGGTACAGGAAGAAACCTACGAGCAGTACTTC
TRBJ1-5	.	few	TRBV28	CASSILQGVFQPQHF	TGTGCCAGCAGTATCCTGCAGGGCGTGTTTCAGCCCCAGCATTTT
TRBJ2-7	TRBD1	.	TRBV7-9	CASGRGRDEQYF	TGTGCATCTGGCAGGGGGCGAGACGAGCAGTACTTC
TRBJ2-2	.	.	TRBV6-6	CASSQSLARPGELFF	TGTGCCAGCAGCCAGTCCCTAGCGAGGCCCGGGGAGCTGTTTTTT
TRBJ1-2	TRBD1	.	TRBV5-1	CASSPTGGDYGYTF	TGCGCCAGCAGCCCGACAGGGGGCGACTATGGCTACACCTTC
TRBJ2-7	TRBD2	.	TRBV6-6	CASTSGLNNEQYF	TGTGCCAGCACCTCGGGACTAAACAACGAGCAGTACTTC
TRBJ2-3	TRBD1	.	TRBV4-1	CASRPVGQSDTQYF	TGCGCCAGCAGGCCCGTGGGACAGTCAGATACGCAGTATTTT